These 15 T cell receptor beta chains came from one sample sequenced in a study of T cell changes during pregnancy in multiple sclerosis. Measured with immunoSEQ multiplex PCR; TCRdb has only the in-frame clones, and not every one. The sample includes 70,000 to 80,000 clones, roughly 92% of them seen just once. Sequencing was performed on peripheral blood, taken after pregnancy. The source is a female donor in good health, enrolled as a control in a pregnancy study.

V and J are TRBV19 and TRBJ2-1, with 10 bases lining up with TRBD2. The CDR3 spans 17 residues. Germline loops: CDR1 LNHDA, CDR2 SQIVND (reference sequence). J gave up 12 bases and V 4 bases, and 18 bases lay outside the gene matches. CDR3 DNA: TGTGCCAGTAGTAAACTTCCTGGCCAGCGGGAGGGCCCTGTGCAGTTCTTC. This translates into CASSKLPGQREGPVQFF.

The chain links TRBV28 to TRBJ1-2; TRBD1 might be the D (5 bases). Trimming took off 3 bases at V and 8 bases at J, with 16 bases between the two ends. CDR1 and CDR2 (germline): MDHEN, SYDVKM. CDR3 length: 14 amino acids. CDR3 region: CASSLWGGAEGYTF. Written as DNA, the CDR3 is TGTGCCAGCAGTTTGTGGGGCGGGGCGGAAGGCTACACCTTC.

CDR3 protein: CASSPSDRGLGETQYF. The DNA for the CDR3 is TGTGCCAGCAGCCCCTCGGACAGGGGGCTTGGAGAGACCCAGTACTTC. V gene TRBV13 combines with J gene TRBJ2-5, with 11 bases fitting TRBD1. Trimming at V came to 5 bases and at J to 4 bases, leaving 9 bases not matched to a gene. Germline V CDR1 and CDR2: PRHDT, FYEKMQ (reference sequence). The CDR3 loop spans 16 amino acids.

The chain recombines TRBV28 with TRBJ1-3; no reliable D call. The CDR3 length is 13 residues. Per the germline V gene, CDR1 is MDHEN and CDR2 is SYDVKM. Trimming pared 2 bases from V and 5 bases from J, leaving 7 bases between. DNA of the CDR3: TGTGCCAGCAGTTTAGACAACAGAAACACCATATATTTT. Its protein is CASSLDNRNTIYF.

The chain employs TRBV7-9 and TRBJ1-1; tentative D call: TRBD1 (5 bases). Between the trimmed V and J ends, which lost 2 bases and 4 bases, there was a span of 17 bases. The CDR3 is made up of 16 amino acids. The V gene's germline CDR1 is SEHNR and CDR2 FQNEAQ (reference sequence). CDR3 nucleotide sequence: TGTGCCAGCAGCTTATACGGGCAGGGATCGGGCACTGAAGCTTTCTTT. Residues: CASSLYGQGSGTEAFF.

V usage is TRBV6-5 and J usage is TRBJ1-1, with TRBD1 as a possible D gene (5 bases). V dropped 6 bases and J dropped 1 base, with 9 bases sitting between them. Per the germline V gene, CDR1 is MNHEY and CDR2 is SVGAGI. The CDR3 spans 13 residues. The chain's CDR3 is CASRPQANTEAFF. The CDR3 DNA reads as TGTGCCAGCAGACCACAGGCGAACACTGAAGCTTTCTTT.

The chain combines TRBV28 with TRBJ1-5; 8 nucleotides match TRBD1. Per germline, CDR1 MDHEN and CDR2 SYDVKM. This CDR3 contains 14 residues. V gave up 4 bases and J gave up 3 bases; unmatched junction bases: 2. CDR3 sequence (DNA): TGTGCCAGCAGTTCGACAGGGGACAATCAGCCCCAGCATTTT. As protein: CASSSTGDNQPQHF.

The chain employs TRBV11-2 and TRBJ2-1; the D gene is possibly TRBD1 (5 bases). V was trimmed by 4 bases and J by 10 bases, leaving 14 bases between them. The germline CDR1 and CDR2 sequences are SGHAT and FQNNGV. The CDR3 is 13 residues long. For the CDR3, the DNA is TGTGCCAGCAGCTCCGACAGCCTCAACGAGCAGTTCTTC. Translating it yields CASSSDSLNEQFF. The variable domain in full, with the rest retrieved from reference TRBV11-2 and TRBJ2-1, is EAGVAQSPRYKIIEKRQSVAFWCNPISGHATLYWYQQILGQGPKLLIQFQNNGVVDDSQLPKDRFSAERLKGVDSTLKIQPAKLEDSAVYLCASSSDSLNEQFFGPGTRLTVL.

This clone was seen a single time. This chain links TRBV5-4 with TRBJ1-6; TRBD1 matches 9 bases. This CDR3 has 17 amino acids. With V trimmed by 4 bases and J by 2 bases, 7 bases remained unmatched. Looked up from germline, CDR1 is SGHNT and CDR2 is YYREEE (reference sequence). The CDR3 is CASSMYGQGPYNSPLHF. In nucleotides, the CDR3 is TGTGCCAGCAGCATGTACGGACAGGGGCCCTATAATTCACCCCTCCACTTT. Filled out from reference TRBV5-4 and TRBJ1-6, the complete variable domain reads ETGVTQSPTHLIKTRGQQVTLRCSSQSGHNTVSWYQQALGQGPQFIFQYYREEENGRGNFPPRFSGLQFPNYSSELNVNALELDDSALYLCASSMYGQGPYNSPLHFGNGTRLTVT.

V is TRBV19 and J is TRBJ2-5; TRBD2 aligns across 7 bases. Germline CDR1 and CDR2: LNHDA and SQIVND (reference sequence). Losses at the gene ends were 2 bases for V and 3 bases for J; bases not matched to a gene: 18. The CDR3 is 19 amino acids. The CDR3 protein is CASSILAGDLGTKKETQYF. CDR3 nucleotides: TGTGCCAGTAGTATACTGGCGGGAGATTTGGGTACAAAAAAAGAGACCCAGTACTTC.

The J gene is TRBJ2-2, the V gene TRBV9, with a tentative D call TRBD2 (5 bases). V was shortened by 2 bases and J by 4 bases, with 21 bases between the two germline ends. The germline gives CDR1 SGDLS, CDR2 YYNGEE. The CDR3 spans 18 residues. CDR3 coding DNA: TGTGCCAGCAGCGTGCCTAACGTAAAACTAGACTCCACCGGGGAGCTGTTTTTT. Its translation is CASSVPNVKLDSTGELFF.

This chain links TRBV7-2 with TRBJ1-1; D perhaps matches TRBD1 (5 bases). CDR3 length: 15 amino acids. V was clipped by 1 base and J by 1 base, with 10 bases between them. The germline V gene has CDR1 SGHTA and CDR2 FQGNSA. The DNA of the CDR3 is TGTGCCAGCAGCTTAGATCCCACAGGGAACACTGAAGCTTTCTTT. Amino acids: CASSLDPTGNTEAFF. Full variable domain (rest looked up from reference TRBV7-2 and TRBJ1-1): GAGVSQSPSNKVTEKGKDVELRCDPISGHTALYWYRQSLGQGLEFLIYFQGNSAPDKSGLPSDRFSAERTGGSVSTLTIQRTQQEDSAVYLCASSLDPTGNTEAFFGQGTRLTVV.

This clone has just a few counts. V gene TRBV2 combines with J gene TRBJ1-6; no clear D gene. The CDR3 contains 14 residues. Germline lookup yields CDR1 SNHLY and CDR2 FYNNEI. V was trimmed by 6 bases and J by 6 bases, leaving 12 bases between them. The CDR3 DNA sequence: TGTGCCAGCAGGGAGGGTCTCCCTAATTCACCCCTCCACTTT. Translation: CASREGLPNSPLHF.

The chain recombines TRBV10-3 with TRBJ2-1; a possible D gene is TRBD2 (6 bases). This CDR3 has 13 amino acids. Germline V gives CDR1 ENHRY, CDR2 SYGVKD. Trimming took 3 bases from V and 7 from J, leaving 10 bases between them. The CDR3 DNA sequence: TGTGCCATCAGTGACGGGAGTGGAAATGAGCAGTTCTTC. It codes for CAISDGSGNEQFF.

Turning to this clone: Relative to the germline gene, one junction end is altered; a read error may explain this. Within the sample, other DNA sequences also encode this same CDR3. The genes are TRBV4-2 and TRBJ1-2, with TRBD1 matching over 9 bases. The germline V gene has CDR1 LGHNA and CDR2 YNFKEQ. The length of the CDR3 is 17 residues. CDR3 bases: TGTGCCAGTAGCCAAGATAGGGACAGGGCTTGGGACTATGGCTACACCTTC. This translates into CASSQDRDRAWDYGYTF.